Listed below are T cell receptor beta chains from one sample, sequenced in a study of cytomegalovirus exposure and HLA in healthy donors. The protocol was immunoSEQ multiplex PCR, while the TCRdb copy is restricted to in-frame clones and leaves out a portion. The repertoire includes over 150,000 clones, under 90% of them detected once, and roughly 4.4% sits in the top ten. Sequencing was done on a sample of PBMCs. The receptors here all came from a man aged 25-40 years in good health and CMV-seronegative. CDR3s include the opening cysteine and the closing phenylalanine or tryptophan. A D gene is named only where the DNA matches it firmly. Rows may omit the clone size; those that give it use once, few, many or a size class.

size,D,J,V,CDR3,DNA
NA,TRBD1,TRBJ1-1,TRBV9,CASSAIKQGIGDTEAFF,TGTGCCAGCAGCGCCATCAAACAGGGGATAGGAGACACTGAAGCTTTCTTT
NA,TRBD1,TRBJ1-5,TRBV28,CASRLQGVPNQPQHF,TGTGCCAGCAGACTCCAGGGGGTCCCCAATCAGCCCCAGCATTTT
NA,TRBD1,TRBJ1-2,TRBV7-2,CASSLPQDRGRYGYTF,TGTGCCAGCAGCCTCCCCCAGGACAGGGGGCGATATGGCTACACCTTC
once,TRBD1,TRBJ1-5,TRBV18,CASSPNRGSNQPQHF,TGTGCCAGCTCACCTAACAGGGGCAGCAATCAGCCCCAGCATTTT
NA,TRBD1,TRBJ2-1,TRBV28,CASPAPGQGHDEQFF,TGTGCCAGTCCAGCCCCGGGACAGGGACACGATGAGCAGTTCTTC
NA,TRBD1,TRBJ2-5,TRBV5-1,CASSLGTGGQETQYF,TGCGCCAGCAGCCTAGGGACAGGGGGCCAAGAGACCCAGTACTTC
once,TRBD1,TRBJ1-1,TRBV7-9,CASTQGASTEAFF,TGTGCCAGCACCCAGGGGGCCTCCACTGAAGCTTTCTTT
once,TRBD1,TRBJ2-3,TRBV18,CASSSQGQTDTQYF,TGTGCCAGCTCATCACAGGGGCAAACAGATACGCAGTATTTT
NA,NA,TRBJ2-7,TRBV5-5,CASSLIGATVDEQYF,TGTGCCAGCAGCTTGATAGGGGCCACGGTAGACGAGCAGTACTTC
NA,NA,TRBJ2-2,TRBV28,CASSRLVVGELFF,TGTGCCAGCAGTCGACTGGTGGTCGGGGAGCTGTTTTTT
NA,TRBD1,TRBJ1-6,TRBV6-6,CASHNRGSPLHF,TGTGCCAGCCATAACAGGGGATCACCCCTCCACTTT
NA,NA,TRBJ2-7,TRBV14,CASCPDTLGAYEQYF,TGTGCCAGCTGCCCCGATACACTGGGCGCCTACGAGCAGTACTTC
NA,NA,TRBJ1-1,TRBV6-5,CASSYRRYTEAFF,TGTGCCAGCAGTTATCGGCGGTACACTGAAGCTTTCTTT
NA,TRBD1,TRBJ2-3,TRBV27,CASSLGAGGADTQYF,TGTGCCAGCAGTTTAGGGGCAGGGGGAGCAGATACGCAGTATTTT
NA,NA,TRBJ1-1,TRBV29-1,CSAPGFDTEAFF,TGCAGCGCCCCAGGGTTCGACACTGAAGCTTTCTTT
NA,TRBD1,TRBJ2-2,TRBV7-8,CASSDQTGGGELFF,TGTGCCAGCAGCGATCAGACAGGGGGCGGGGAGCTGTTTTTT
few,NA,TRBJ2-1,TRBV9,CASSVRLDVSEQFF,TGTGCCAGCAGCGTTCGACTAGATGTTAGTGAGCAGTTCTTC
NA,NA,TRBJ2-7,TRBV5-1,CASSLRQAYEQYF,TGCGCCAGCAGCTTGAGGCAGGCCTACGAGCAGTACTTC
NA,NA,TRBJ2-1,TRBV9,CASSVHFTNEQFF,TGTGCCAGCAGCGTACACTTTACCAATGAGCAGTTCTTC
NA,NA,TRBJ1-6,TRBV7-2,CASSFSGVSPLHF,TGTGCCAGCAGCTTCTCAGGGGTTTCACCCCTCCACTTT
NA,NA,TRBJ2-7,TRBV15,CATSPRQEPFSYEQYF,TGTGCCACCAGCCCCCGGCAGGAACCCTTCTCCTACGAGCAGTACTTC
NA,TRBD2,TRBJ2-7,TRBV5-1,CASSSGLASGREQYF,TGCGCCAGCAGCTCGGGACTAGCGTCTGGACGCGAGCAGTACTTC
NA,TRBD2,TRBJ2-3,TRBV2,CASSEALPGGGTDTQYF,TGTGCCAGCAGTGAAGCGCTTCCGGGAGGGGGCACAGATACGCAGTATTTT
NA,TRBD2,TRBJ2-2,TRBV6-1,CASRSGAHRELFF,TGTGCCAGCCGGAGCGGGGCTCACAGGGAGCTGTTTTTT
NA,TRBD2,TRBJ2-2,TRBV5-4,CASSSHSGGYTGELFF,TGTGCCAGCAGCTCCCATAGCGGGGGGTACACCGGGGAGCTGTTTTTT
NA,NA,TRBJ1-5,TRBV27,CASSLSREYNQPQHF,TGTGCCAGCAGTTTAAGCAGGGAATACAATCAGCCCCAGCATTTT
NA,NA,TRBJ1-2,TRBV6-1,CASSVASREGYTF,TGTGCCAGCAGTGTAGCCTCGAGGGAGGGCTACACCTTC
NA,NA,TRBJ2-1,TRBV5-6,CASSLMAVYNEQFF,TGTGCCAGCAGCTTGATGGCCGTTTACAATGAGCAGTTCTTC
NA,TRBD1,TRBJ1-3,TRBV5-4,CASSLDRGTGNTIYF,TGTGCCAGCAGCTTGGACAGGGGGACAGGAAACACCATATATTTT
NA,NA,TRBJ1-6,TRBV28,CASSPSKGAYNSPLHF,TGTGCCAGCAGTCCGTCAAAGGGAGCCTATAATTCACCCCTCCACTTT
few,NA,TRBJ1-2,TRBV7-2,CASSLEPRDGYTF,TGTGCCAGCAGCTTAGAACCTCGCGATGGCTACACCTTC
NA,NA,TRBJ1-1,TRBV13,CASSSSRNTEAFF,TGTGCCAGCAGCTCCTCCAGAAACACTGAAGCTTTCTTT
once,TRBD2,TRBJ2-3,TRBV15,CATSRSGEAGGSGATDTQYF,TGTGCCACCAGCAGATCGGGGGAAGCGGGGGGCTCTGGGGCCACAGATACGCAGTATTTT
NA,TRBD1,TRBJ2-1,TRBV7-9,CASSPDRGYNEQFF,TGTGCCAGCAGCCCGGACAGGGGTTACAATGAGCAGTTCTTC
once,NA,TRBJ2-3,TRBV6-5,CASSYSGGRGTDTQYF,TGTGCCAGCAGTTACTCCGGGGGGCGAGGCACAGATACGCAGTATTTT
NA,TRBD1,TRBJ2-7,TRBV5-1,CASSLGQDHYEQYF,TGCGCCAGCAGCCTGGGACAGGACCACTACGAGCAGTACTTC
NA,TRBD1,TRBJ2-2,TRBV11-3,CASSPGSGQAPELFF,TGTGCCAGCAGCCCCGGCTCGGGACAGGCACCCGAGCTGTTTTTT
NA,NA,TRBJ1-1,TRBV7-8,CASSLGGGEEAFF,TGTGCCAGCAGCTTGGGAGGGGGAGAGGAAGCTTTCTTT
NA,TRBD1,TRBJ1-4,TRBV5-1,CASSLQTGISRANNEKLFF,TGCGCCAGCAGCTTACAGACAGGGATATCCCGTGCAAATAATGAAAAACTGTTTTTT
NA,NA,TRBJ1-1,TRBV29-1,CSVGLLLNTEAFF,TGCAGCGTTGGTTTACTTTTGAACACTGAAGCTTTCTTT
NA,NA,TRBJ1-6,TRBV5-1,CASNGDLNSPLHF,TGCGCCAGCAATGGGGACTTGAATTCACCCCTCCACTTT
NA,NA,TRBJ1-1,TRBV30,CAWMRGWGRDTEAFF,TGTGCCTGGATGAGGGGCTGGGGGCGCGATACTGAAGCTTTCTTT
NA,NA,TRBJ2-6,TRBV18,CASSPNLLSGPGANVLTF,TGTGCCAGCTCACCTAACCTCCTCTCAGGGCCAGGGGCCAACGTCCTGACTTTC
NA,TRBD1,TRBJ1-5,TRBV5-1,CASSLVGGPDQPQHF,TGCGCCAGCAGCTTGGTAGGGGGCCCCGATCAGCCCCAGCATTTT
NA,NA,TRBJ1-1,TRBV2,CASSQGRGGTEAFF,TGTGCCAGCAGCCAGGGGAGAGGAGGCACTGAAGCTTTCTTT
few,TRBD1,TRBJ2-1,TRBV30,CAWEGTGGGEQFF,TGTGCCTGGGAGGGGACAGGGGGCGGTGAGCAGTTCTTC
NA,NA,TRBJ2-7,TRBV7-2,CASSESGVGSYEQYF,TGTGCCAGCAGCGAATCAGGGGTGGGTTCCTACGAGCAGTACTTC
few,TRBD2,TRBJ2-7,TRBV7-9,CASSTSGGAGEQYF,TGTGCCAGCAGTACTAGCGGGGGGGCGGGTGAGCAGTACTTC